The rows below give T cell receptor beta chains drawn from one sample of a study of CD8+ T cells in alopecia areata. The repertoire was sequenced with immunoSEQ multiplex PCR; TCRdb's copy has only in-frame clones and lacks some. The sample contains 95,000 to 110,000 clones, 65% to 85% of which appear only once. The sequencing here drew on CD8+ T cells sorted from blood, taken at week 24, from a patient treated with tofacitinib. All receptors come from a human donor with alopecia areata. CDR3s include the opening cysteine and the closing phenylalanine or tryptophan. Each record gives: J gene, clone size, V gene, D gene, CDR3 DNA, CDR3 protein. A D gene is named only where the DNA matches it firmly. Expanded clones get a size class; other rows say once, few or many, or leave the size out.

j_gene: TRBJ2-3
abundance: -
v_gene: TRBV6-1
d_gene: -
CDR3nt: TGTGCCAGCAGGGAAGGGAGATTCACAGATACGCAGTATTTT
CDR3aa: CASREGRFTDTQYF

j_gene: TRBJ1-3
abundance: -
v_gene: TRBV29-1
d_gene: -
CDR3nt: TGCAGCGTACGCGGGCAGAACTCTGGAAGCACCATATATTTT
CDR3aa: CSVRGQNSGSTIYF

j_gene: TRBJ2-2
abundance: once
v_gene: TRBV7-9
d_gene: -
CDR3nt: TGTGCCAGCAGCTGGACAGAGAACACCGGGGAGCTGTTTTTT
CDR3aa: CASSWTENTGELFF

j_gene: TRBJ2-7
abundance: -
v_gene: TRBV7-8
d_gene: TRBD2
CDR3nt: TGTGCCACCAAGAGAGGACTAGCCGCCCTCTACGAGCAGTACTTC
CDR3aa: CATKRGLAALYEQYF

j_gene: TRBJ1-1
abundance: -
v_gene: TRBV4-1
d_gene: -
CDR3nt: TGCGCCAGCAGCCGTGAACCGAACACTGAAGCTTTCTTT
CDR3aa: CASSREPNTEAFF

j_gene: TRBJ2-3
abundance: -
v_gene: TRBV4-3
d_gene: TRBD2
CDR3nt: TGCGCCAGCAGCCAAGGCGCGGGGGGCGCTCACACAGATACGCAGTATTTT
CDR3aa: CASSQGAGGAHTDTQYF

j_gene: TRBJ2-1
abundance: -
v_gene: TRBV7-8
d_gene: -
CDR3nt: TGTGCCAGCAGCGGGAAGGGGAGGAATGAGCAGTTCTTC
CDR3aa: CASSGKGRNEQFF

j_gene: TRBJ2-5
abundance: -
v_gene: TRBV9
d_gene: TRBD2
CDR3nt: TGTGCCAGCAGCGTAGAGGGACTACCCCAAGAGACCCAGTACTTC
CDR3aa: CASSVEGLPQETQYF

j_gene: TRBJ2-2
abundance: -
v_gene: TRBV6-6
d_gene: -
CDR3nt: TGTGCCAGCAGCAAGCAGACCGGGGAGCTGTTTTTT
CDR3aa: CASSKQTGELFF

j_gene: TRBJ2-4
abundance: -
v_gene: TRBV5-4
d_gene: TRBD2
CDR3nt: TGTGCCAGCAGCTTAACTAGCGGGGGGGCCATGGACATTCAGTACTTC
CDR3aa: CASSLTSGGAMDIQYF